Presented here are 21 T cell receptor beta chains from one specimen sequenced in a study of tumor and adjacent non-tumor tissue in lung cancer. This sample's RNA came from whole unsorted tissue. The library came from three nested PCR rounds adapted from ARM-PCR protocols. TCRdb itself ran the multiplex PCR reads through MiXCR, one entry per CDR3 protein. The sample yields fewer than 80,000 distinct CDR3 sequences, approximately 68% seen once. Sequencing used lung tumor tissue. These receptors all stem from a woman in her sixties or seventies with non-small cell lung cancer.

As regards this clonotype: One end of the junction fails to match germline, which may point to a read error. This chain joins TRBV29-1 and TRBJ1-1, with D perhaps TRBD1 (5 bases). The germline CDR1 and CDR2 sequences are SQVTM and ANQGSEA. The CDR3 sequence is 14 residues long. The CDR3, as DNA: TGTAGTGTTACTATGGACATAATGAACACTGAAGCTTTCTTT. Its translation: CSVTMDIMNTEAFF.

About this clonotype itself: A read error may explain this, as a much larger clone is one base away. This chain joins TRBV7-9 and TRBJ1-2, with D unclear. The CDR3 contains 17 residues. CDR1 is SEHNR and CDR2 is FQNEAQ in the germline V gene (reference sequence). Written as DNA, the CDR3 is TGTCCCAGCAGCCCCCCGACTCGTCGGGTAGTGGAAGATGGCTACACCTTC. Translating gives CPSSPPTRRVVEDGYTF.

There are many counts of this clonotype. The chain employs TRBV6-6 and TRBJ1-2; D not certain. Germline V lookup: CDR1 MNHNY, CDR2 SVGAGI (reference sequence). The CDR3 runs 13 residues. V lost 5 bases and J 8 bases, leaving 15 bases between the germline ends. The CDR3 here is CASSSDGIWGYTF. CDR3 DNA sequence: TGTGCCAGCAGTAGTGACGGTATATGGGGCTACACCTTC.

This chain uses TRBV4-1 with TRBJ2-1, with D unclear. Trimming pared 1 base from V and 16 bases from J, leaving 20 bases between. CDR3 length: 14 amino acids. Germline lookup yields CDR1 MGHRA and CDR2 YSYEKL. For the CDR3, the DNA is TGCGCCAGCAGCCAAGGGAGCACCATAAATGATCAATTCTTC. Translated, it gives CASSQGSTINDQFF.

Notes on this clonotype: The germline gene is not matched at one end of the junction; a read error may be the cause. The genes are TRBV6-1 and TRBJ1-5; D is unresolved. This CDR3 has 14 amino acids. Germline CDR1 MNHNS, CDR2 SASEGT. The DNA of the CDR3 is TGTGTCAGCAGTGAAGCAAGTGGAAACCAGCTCCAGCATTTT. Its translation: CVSSEASGNQLQHF.

DNA for the CDR3: TGTGCCAGCAGCCCCGAGTGTAGCGGAGCCACAGATACGCAGTATTTT. Its protein is CASSPECSGATDTQYF. This chain links TRBV28 with TRBJ2-3, with D perhaps TRBD2 (6 bases). Germline CDR1 and CDR2: MDHEN and SYDVKM. This CDR3 contains 16 residues. Trimming shortened V by 6 bases and J by 2 bases, and 18 bases separated the two germline ends.

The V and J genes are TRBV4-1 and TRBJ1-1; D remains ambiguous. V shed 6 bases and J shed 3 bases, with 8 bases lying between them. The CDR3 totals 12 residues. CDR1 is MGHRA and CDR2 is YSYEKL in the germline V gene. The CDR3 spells CASSRPYTEAFF. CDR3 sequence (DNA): TGCGCCAGCAGTCGACCCTACACTGAAGCTTTCTTT.

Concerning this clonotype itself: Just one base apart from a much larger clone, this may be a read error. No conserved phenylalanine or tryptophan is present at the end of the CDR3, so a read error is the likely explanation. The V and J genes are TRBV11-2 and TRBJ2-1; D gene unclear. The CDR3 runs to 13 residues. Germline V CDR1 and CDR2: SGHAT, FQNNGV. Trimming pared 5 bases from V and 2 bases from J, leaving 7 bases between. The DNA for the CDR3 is TGTGCCAGCAGCCCTCGCCCCTACAATGAGCAGTTCCTC. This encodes CASSPRPYNEQFL.

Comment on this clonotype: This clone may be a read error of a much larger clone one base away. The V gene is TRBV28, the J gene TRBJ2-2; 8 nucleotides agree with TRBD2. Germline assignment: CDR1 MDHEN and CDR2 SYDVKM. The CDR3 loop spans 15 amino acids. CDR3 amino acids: CASTLTSAGSGELVF. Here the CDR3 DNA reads TGTGCCAGCACACTGACTAGCGCGGGGTCCGGGGAGCTGGTTTTT.

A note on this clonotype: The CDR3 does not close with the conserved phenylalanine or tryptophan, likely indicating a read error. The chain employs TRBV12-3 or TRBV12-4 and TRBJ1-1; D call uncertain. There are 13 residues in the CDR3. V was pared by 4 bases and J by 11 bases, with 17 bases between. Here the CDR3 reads CASSSQPGIGAFL. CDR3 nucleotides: TGTGCCAGCAGTTCCCAGCCGGGCATTGGGGCTTTCTTA.

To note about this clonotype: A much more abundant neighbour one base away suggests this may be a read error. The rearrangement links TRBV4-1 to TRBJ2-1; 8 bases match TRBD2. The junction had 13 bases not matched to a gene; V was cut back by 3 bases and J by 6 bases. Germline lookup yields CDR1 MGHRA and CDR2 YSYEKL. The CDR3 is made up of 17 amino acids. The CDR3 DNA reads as TGCGCCAGCAGCCACACGGTGCGAGCGGGAGAGTCCAATGAGCAGTTCTTC. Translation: CASSHTVRAGESNEQFF.

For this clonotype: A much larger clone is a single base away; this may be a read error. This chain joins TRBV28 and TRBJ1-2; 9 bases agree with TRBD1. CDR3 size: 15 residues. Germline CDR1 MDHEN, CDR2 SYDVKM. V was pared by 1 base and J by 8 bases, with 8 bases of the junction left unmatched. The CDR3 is CASSLFTTGGRGYTF. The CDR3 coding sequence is TGTGCCAGCAGTTTATTCACGACAGGGGGTCGGGGCTACACCTTC.

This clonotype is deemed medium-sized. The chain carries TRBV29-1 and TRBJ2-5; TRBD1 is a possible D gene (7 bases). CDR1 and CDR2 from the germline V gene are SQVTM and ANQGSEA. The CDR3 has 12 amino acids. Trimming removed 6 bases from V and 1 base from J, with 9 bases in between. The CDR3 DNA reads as TGCAGCGTCAGGGGGGTCCAAGAGACCCAGTACTTC. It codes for CSVRGVQETQYF.

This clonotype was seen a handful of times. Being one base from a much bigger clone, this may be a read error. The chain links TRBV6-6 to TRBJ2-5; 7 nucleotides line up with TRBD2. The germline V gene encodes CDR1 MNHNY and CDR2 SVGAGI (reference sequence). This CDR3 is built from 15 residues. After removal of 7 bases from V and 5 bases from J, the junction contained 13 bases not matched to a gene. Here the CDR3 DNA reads TGTGCCAGCACTCTAAGCGGGAAGGGTCATGAGACCCAGTACTTC. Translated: CASTLSGKGHETQYF.

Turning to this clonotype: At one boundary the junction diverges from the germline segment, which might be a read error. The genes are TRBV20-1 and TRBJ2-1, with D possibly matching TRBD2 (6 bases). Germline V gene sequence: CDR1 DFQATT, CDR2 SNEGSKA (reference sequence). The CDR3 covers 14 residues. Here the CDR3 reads CSELSGPELNVQFF. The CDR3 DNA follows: TGCAGTGAGCTCAGCGGGCCCGAACTCAATGTGCAGTTCTTC.

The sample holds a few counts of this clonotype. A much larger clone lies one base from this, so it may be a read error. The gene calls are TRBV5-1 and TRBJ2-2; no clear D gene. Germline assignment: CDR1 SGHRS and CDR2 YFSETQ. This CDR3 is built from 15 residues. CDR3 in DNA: TGCGCCAGCAGGTTGGGGATAGTTAACACCGGGGAGCTGTTTTTT. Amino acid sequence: CASRLGIVNTGELFF.

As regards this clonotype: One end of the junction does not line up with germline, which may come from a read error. CDR3 loop: CASRPESRGNTQYF. In nucleotides, the CDR3 is TGTGCCAGCCGCCCCGAGAGTAGGGGCAATACGCAATATTTT. V and J are TRBV7-9 and TRBJ2-3, with a tentative D call TRBD1 (5 bases). Per the germline V gene, CDR1 is SEHNR and CDR2 is FQNEAQ (reference sequence). The CDR3 extends over 14 amino acids.

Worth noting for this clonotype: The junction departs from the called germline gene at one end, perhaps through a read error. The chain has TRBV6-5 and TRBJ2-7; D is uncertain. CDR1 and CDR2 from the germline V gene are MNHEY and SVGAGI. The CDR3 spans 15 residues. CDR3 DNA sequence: TGTGCCAGCAGTAACTCGGTCCACCAGTTCCACGAGCAGTACTTC. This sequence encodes CASSNSVHQFHEQYF.

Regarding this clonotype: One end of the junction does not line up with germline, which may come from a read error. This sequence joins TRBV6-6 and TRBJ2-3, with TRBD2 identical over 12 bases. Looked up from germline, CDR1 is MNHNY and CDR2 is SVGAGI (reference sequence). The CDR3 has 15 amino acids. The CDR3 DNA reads TGTGCCAGCACCCGGACTAGCGGGGCCACAGATACGCAGTGTTTT. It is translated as CASTRTSGATDTQCF.

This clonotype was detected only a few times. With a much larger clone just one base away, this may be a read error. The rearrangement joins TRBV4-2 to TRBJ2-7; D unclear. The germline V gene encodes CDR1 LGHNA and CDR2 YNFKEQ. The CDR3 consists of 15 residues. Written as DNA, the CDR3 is TGTACCAGCAGCCAAGATAAAACTCCCTCCTACGAGCAGTACTTC. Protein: CTSSQDKTPSYEQYF.

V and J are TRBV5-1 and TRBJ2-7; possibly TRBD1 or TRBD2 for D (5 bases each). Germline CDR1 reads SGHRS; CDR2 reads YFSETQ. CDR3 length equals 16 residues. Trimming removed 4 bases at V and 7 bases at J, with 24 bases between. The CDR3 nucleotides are TGCGCCAGCAGCATCGGCACCGGGGCCACCTTTCGGGAGCAGTACTTC. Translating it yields CASSIGTGATFREQYF.